The T cell receptor beta chain described here comes from a study of cytomegalovirus exposure and HLA in healthy donors (dated by TCRdb to 2015 to 2018). A note on the overall study: According to an earlier analysis of around 600 of the donors, roughly 180 million T cells yielded 117 million unique TCR beta sequences and around 300 Gb of sequence data. Around 320 gigabases of sequencing data and approximately 85 million unique TCR sequences were included in an early release covering about 700 HLA-typed donors. Of the 300 to 500 genotyped donors, 75% to 85% were placed in the genetic ancestry cluster associated with self-reported Caucasian donors. The study aimed to test whether cataloging public T cell receptors could reveal signatures of past pathogen exposure. The T cell repertoires of 666 subjects were profiled by immunosequencing and related to cytomegalovirus serostatus. In addition to the first cohort of 500 to 850 subjects, a separate validation cohort of 120 different subjects was used. To predict cytomegalovirus infection status, the study combined high-throughput TCR immunosequencing, statistical association of individual TCRs with disease status, and machine learning. A later analysis re-examined previously published TCR beta repertoires from hundreds of donors and added high-resolution HLA genotyping to investigate patterns of TCR occurrence. Rather than drawing on any new phenotypic data, the later analysis identified candidate immune exposures from TCR beta sequences and the way those sequences occurred across donors. An earlier analysis of 587 of the donors applied high-throughput TCR beta sequencing to assess whether each TCR beta V gene segment acted as functional or pseudogenic. Donor age, sex, ethnicity and CMV serostatus were compiled alongside the repertoire data. In a later genetic analysis, genome-wide SNP genotypes for about three fifths of the 666 donors were used, and that subset was treated as a discovery cohort. Every repertoire in the discovery cohort had been generated on one and the same sequencing platform. Class I and class II HLA loci were covered by the typing at four-digit resolution. The number of typed donors differed by locus: about 629-630 for A, B, C, DRB1 and DQB1; 500 to 550 for DQA1; around 610 for DPA1; and some 430 for DPB1. Roughly five DR-DQ haplotypes were treated as single units for association and clustering because of strong linkage in the cohort. On average, 235,054 unique TCR beta nucleotide sequences were sequenced per donor among 398 genotyped donors of the cohort, with roughly 18% of those sequences being non-productive.

From V the trimming removes 1 base and from J it removes 7 bases, while the gene matches leave 1 base of the junction unaccounted for. The germline V gene provides CDR1 LGHNA and CDR2 YSLEER. Including cysteine and phenylalanine, the CDR3 has 14 amino acids. Of all the DNA, just the CDR3 is kept, 42 bases in frame from base 1. To note about this clone: The antigen it recognizes is unknown. No qualities accompany the bases; no much larger clone lies one base away.

The cohort comprised some 730 healthy bone marrow donors. At the time of sampling, every cohort member was nominally healthy, though immune exposures that went unrecorded were likely present. The donor was CMV seronegative and was included in the group of a few hundred seronegative cohort members. Every donor gave a peripheral blood sample, and the peripheral blood mononuclear cells from that sample were used for TCR beta sequencing. The Qiagen DNeasy Blood Extraction Kit was used to extract genomic DNA from the blood cell samples. Libraries were prepared through the immunoSEQ multiplex PCR assay. A mixture of 60 forward primers for TCR Vbeta segments and 13 reverse primers for TCR Jbeta segments was used in the multiplex PCR. The CDR3 region of rearranged TCR beta genes was amplified from genomic DNA with a multiplex PCR assay. Amplified TCR beta libraries were sequenced as 87-base-pair reads on the Illumina HiSeq System. In the paper's pipeline: A later analysis tallied approximately 87 million unique TCR beta chains across the 660 or so repertoires, and approximately 12 million of those chains were shared by two or more donors. To remove PCR and sequencing errors, raw reads were error-corrected and collapsed into unique sequences using a nearest-neighbor algorithm that merged closely related sequences. Alignment of CDR3 sequences to IMGT reference sequences was used to assign V, D and J gene segments. For a sequence to be retained, a match of at least six nucleotides was required to both a V gene segment and a J gene segment. Rearrangements were classified as productive when the CDR3 lacked stop codons and remained in frame with V and J, and all other rearrangements were classified as non-productive. CDR3 was defined according to IMGT convention as the region running from the second conserved V-encoded cysteine to the conserved J-encoded phenylalanine. The earlier analysis of some 550 of the donors excluded any sequence lacking an unambiguous match to a single V gene segment. An earlier analysis of 587 of the donors classified V segments as functional when productive rearrangements were above 56.7% and as segregating when the standard deviation between donors was above 5%. A statistical classification framework was developed to diagnose cytomegalovirus status using the catalog of TCR beta chain sequences. A later analysis assigned V and J genes by comparing TCR nucleotide sequences with IMGT/GENE-DB human TR gene sequences. A later analysis assigned CDR3 sequences and most-parsimonious VDJ recombination scenarios with the TCRdist pipeline. A later analysis defined each TCR beta chain by its CDR3 amino acid sequence plus V-gene family, and excluded reads lacking a unique V-gene family. In a later analysis, fewer than 600 highly shared, low-generation-probability nucleotide sequences were removed to address suspected cross-contamination and a sequencing artifact. A later analysis calculated a clonal expansion index for each public chain from normalized within-repertoire ranks of inferred template counts. Generation probabilities in a later analysis came from a VDJ recombination model fitted to out-of-frame rearrangements, and those results were checked against IGoR. A later analysis scored TCR-TCR, TCR-HLA and TCR-CMV co-occurrence with hypergeometric tests, applying a repertoire-size bias correction to TCR pairs. False discovery rates were estimated in a later analysis by permuting HLA or CMV assignments 20 times. In a later analysis, co-occurring TCRs were grouped with DBSCAN, and TCRdist sequence similarity was added when clustering was performed within HLA-allele-positive subsets. Co-occurrence clustering excluded repertoires with fewer than 30,000 or more than 120,000 public chains, plus five with anomalous nucleotide sharing. Imported from immuneACCESS, the table was reduced by TCRdb to in-frame sequences with V and J called. These copies leave out some clones; in studies compared against another copy, an unresolved V gene accounts for under half, and the cause of the remainder is not known. Clone size and the V and J calls come from that table; the DNA yielded D and trimming. The sample table holds under 200,000 clones, of which more than 70% were seen once. The ten top clones hold 0.25% to 0.3% of the sample.

General study outcomes and caveats: The study gave a list of under 200 TCR beta chains associated with cytomegalovirus. A further reported finding was that TCR beta sequences accurately predicted the HLA-A and HLA-B alleles for most subjects in the first cohort. V-gene and J-gene trimming of TCR beta chains was associated with a missense DCLRE1C variant in a later genetic analysis, and the association was replicated in an independent cohort. When HLA alleles, especially DR and DQ, strongly co-occurred, TCR associations were difficult to assign to individual alleles. In vitro tests confirmed that a few of the cytomegalovirus-associated TCR beta chains recognize cytomegalovirus antigens. Because counts were too low, some 16 rarely observed V segments, including chromosome 9 orphons, were excluded from the earlier analysis of several hundred of the donors. Linkage disequilibrium might explain the correlated functional status among segregating V segments, but an unknown experimental factor could not be ruled out. CMV serostatus was the only immune exposure information available for the cohort. Specific HLA alleles were associated with around 18,000 TCR beta sequences at a false discovery rate of 0.05 in a later analysis. Most TCR sequences were seen in very few donors, while some public TCRs were found in many individuals. Sequencing depth was assumed to be roughly uniform across donors in the presence/absence analyses, though that assumption may not hold. A group of highly shared sequence variants was considered likely to be a technical artifact of the sequencing pipeline. According to a later analysis, parvovirus B19, influenza, CMV and Epstein-Barr virus appeared linked to several top co-occurrence clusters. Only TCR beta chains were sequenced in this cohort, and the absence of alpha or paired-chain data limited detectable features. According to a later analysis, most CMV-associated TCR beta chains appeared to be HLA-restricted, and the HLA associations seemed to be driven largely by CMV exposure. Because HLA typing was unavailable for some donors at each locus, only the typed subset was used in association tests. In a later genetic analysis, fewer N-insertions in productive TCRs were reported among donors in an Asian-associated ancestry cluster than the roughly 700-donor mean. In an earlier analysis of 587 of the donors, most TCR beta V segments appeared in productive rearrangements about 87% or about 30% of the time, broadly matching IMGT annotations. Compared with equally common non-associated chains, HLA-associated TCR beta chains in a later analysis were more clonally expanded and had lower generation probabilities. The 87-base-pair reads could not distinguish some IMGT-functional V segments, including TRBV6-2 and TRBV6-3, so those segments were excluded. The classifier was reported to diagnose cytomegalovirus status with high specificity and sensitivity in both the original cohort and the validation cohort. According to the authors, the approach could potentially be generalized to other disease states and immunological phenotypes. In a later analysis, TCR association rates were found to vary across HLA loci, with the most associated TCRs seen for DRB1 alleles and the fewest for HLA-C alleles.

This sequence originates from a boy younger than 18 in good health and CMV-seronegative. The chain joins TRBV4-3 to TRBJ2-2; the junction holds 9 bases that match TRBD1. Material: PBMCs. The base sequence is TGCGCCAGCAGCCAAGGACAGGGGGTCGGGGAGCTGTTTTTT. It codes for CASSQGQGVGELFF.